The clone carrying this T cell receptor beta chain was seen only a few times. This sample was taken from a study of shared clonotypes between healthy human individuals. Approximately 27,000 T cell genomes, or approximately 300 ng DNA, went into replicate PCRs of unsorted PBMC. TCRdb keeps only in-frame clones here, not all; method: immunoSEQ multiplex PCR. This sample has fewer than 550,000 clones, with over 75% found just once. Trimming at V came to 3 bases and at J to 0 bases, leaving 1 base not matched to a gene. The CDR3 runs 14 residues. Germline-derived CDR1 and CDR2 are SGHAT and FQNNGV. The sequenced sample was PBMCs. The V gene is TRBV11-2, the J gene TRBJ2-7, with 8 bases lining up with TRBD2. The origin of this receptor is a woman in her thirties or forties in good health. Some clones in this sample may be carry-over from other donors' samples. The CDR3 nucleotides read TGTGCCAGCAGCTTTAGCGGGAACTCCTACGAGCAGTACTTC. Amino acids: CASSFSGNSYEQYF.